Sequencing of this T cell receptor (beta chain) was carried out in a study of blood T cell repertoires in COVID-19. CDR1 and CDR2 from the germline V gene are SGHAT and FQNNGV. After removal of 1 base from V and 3 bases from J, the junction contained 7 bases not matched to a gene. The CDR3 has 16 residues. Assay used: immunoSEQ multiplex PCR; TCRdb lists only in-frame clones, some missing. The sample contains about 120,000 clones, 76% of which appear only once. V is TRBV11-2 and J is TRBJ1-2; 8 bases map to TRBD1. The TCR was taken from a woman aged 80 or older with acute or convalescent COVID-19. Sequenced: peripheral blood. CDR3 bases: TGTGCCAGCAGCTTAGGGCCCGACAGGGGTTACTATGGCTACACCTTC. Residues: CASSLGPDRGYYGYTF.